This T cell receptor beta chain was sequenced for a study of blood T cell repertoires in COVID-19. Study summary: Both acute and convalescent COVID-19 samples were obtained from the United States, Italy and Spain. Sample material is recorded as cDNA or gDNA derived from T cells, B-cell-depleted T cells, or PBMCs.

The CDR3 length is 11 residues. V lost 5 bases and J 6 bases, leaving 8 bases between the germline ends. Germline V gene sequence: CDR1 MDHEN, CDR2 SYDVKM. Authors' methods: Reference gene primer amplification yielded estimated nucleated cell counts. The data were produced by immunoSEQ multiplex PCR, yet TCRdb's version contains in-frame clones alone and is incomplete. Clone size and the V and J calls come from that table; the DNA yielded D and trimming. Of roughly 86,000 clones in the sample, around 86% were seen once. What was sequenced was peripheral blood. This TCR derives from a man aged 45-65 years with active or convalescent COVID-19. The chain joins TRBV28 to TRBJ2-7, with unresolved D. The DNA of the CDR3 is TGTGCCAGCAGTAACCCGCGCGAGCAGTACTTC. It is translated as CASSNPREQYF.